A single sample is the source of the 6 T cell receptor beta chains below, sequenced in a study of Graves' ophthalmopathy and Graves' hyperthyroidism. The study amplified TCR beta CDR3 regions using RNA transcripts. RT-PCR was first run with HTBI primers, then multiplex PCR in a second round. Each CDR3 protein is one row after TCRdb ran MiXCR on the multiplex PCR reads. The sample gives 600,000 to 950,000 distinct CDR3 sequences, 35% to 50% of which show up once; roughly 46% is in the top ten. Material for sequencing was peripheral blood. The receptors come from an adult man with Graves' ophthalmopathy.

The chain uses TRBV2 and TRBJ1-2; no clear D. From germline, CDR1 is SNHLY and CDR2 FYNNEI. The CDR3 loop spans 12 amino acids. V gave up 5 bases and J gave up 8 bases, with 12 bases separating them. The CDR3 region has the DNA TGTGCCAGCAGTATAGCGGAGTTGGGCTACACCTTC. It translates to CASSIAELGYTF. Drawing the rest from reference TRBV2 and TRBJ1-2, the complete variable domain is EPEVTQTPSHQVTQMGQEVILRCVPISNHLYFYWYRQILGQKVEFLVSFYNNEISEKSEIFDDQFSVERPDGSNFTLKIRSTKLEDSAMYFCASSIAELGYTFGSGTRLTVV.

This clonotype showed up many times. The chain has TRBV15 and TRBJ2-7, with 11 bases matching TRBD2. Trimming at V came to 4 bases and at J to 1 base, leaving 3 bases not matched to a gene. The CDR3 sequence is 15 residues long. Germline V CDR1 and CDR2: LNHNV, YYDKDF (reference sequence). CDR3 nucleotide sequence: TGTGCCACCAGCACTTTAGCGGGAGGGTCCTACGAGCAGTACTTC. Residues: CATSTLAGGSYEQYF.

A remark on this clonotype: One end of the junction does not line up with germline, which may come from a read error. The rearrangement uses TRBV12-3 or TRBV12-4 and TRBJ2-2; 9 nucleotides line up with TRBD2. The CDR3 is 17 amino acids. In nucleotides, the CDR3 is TGTGCCAGCAGAAGGATTAGCGGGGGACCCAACACCGAGGAGCTGTTTTTT. Protein: CASRRISGGPNTEELFF.

This chain uses TRBV20-1 with TRBJ1-1; D not certain. There are 12 residues in the CDR3. Germline CDR1 is DFQATT and CDR2 is SNEGSKA (reference sequence). V was shortened by 3 bases and J by 5 bases, with 10 bases between the two germline ends. In nucleotides, the CDR3 is TGCAGTGCTAGCCTTAGCGGGACTGAAGCTTTCTTT. Amino acid sequence: CSASLSGTEAFF.

This clonotype was seen repeatedly, ten times or more. The chain links TRBV5-4 to TRBJ1-2; D is undetermined. The V end lost 3 bases, the J end lost 1 base, and 4 bases lay between the germline ends. The length of the CDR3 is 12 residues. Germline CDR1 is SGHNT and CDR2 is YYREEE (reference sequence). CDR3 residues: CASSSNNYGYTF. CDR3 bases: TGTGCCAGCAGCTCCAATAACTATGGCTACACCTTC. The full variable domain, with the rest looked up from reference TRBV5-4 and TRBJ1-2, is ETGVTQSPTHLIKTRGQQVTLRCSSQSGHNTVSWYQQALGQGPQFIFQYYREEENGRGNFPPRFSGLQFPNYSSELNVNALELDDSALYLCASSSNNYGYTFGSGTRLTVV.

In this sample, this clonotype turned up a few times. CDR3 in DNA: TGTGCCAGCAGCTTAGGGGTCGGAATCTACGAGCAGTACTTC. This codes for CASSLGVGIYEQYF. The gene calls are TRBV7-8 and TRBJ2-7, with D unclear. From germline, CDR1 is SGHVS and CDR2 FQNEAQ. The V end was cut by 1 base, the J end by 3 bases, with 10 bases between. The CDR3 has 14 amino acids.